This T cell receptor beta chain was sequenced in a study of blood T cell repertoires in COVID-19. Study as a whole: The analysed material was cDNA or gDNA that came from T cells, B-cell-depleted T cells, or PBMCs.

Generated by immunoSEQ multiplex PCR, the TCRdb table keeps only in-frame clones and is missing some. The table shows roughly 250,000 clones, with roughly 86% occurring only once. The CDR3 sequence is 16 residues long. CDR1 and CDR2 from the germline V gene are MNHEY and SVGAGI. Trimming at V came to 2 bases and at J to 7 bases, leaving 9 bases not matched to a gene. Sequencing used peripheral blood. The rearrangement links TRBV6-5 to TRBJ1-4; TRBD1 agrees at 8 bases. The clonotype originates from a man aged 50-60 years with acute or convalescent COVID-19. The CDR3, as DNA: TGTGCCAGCAGTTACGCAGGGGGCGGGTGGGGTGAAAAACTGTTTTTT. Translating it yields CASSYAGGGWGEKLFF.